What follows are 21 T cell receptor beta chains derived from one specimen sequenced in a study of T cell repertoires in cytomegalovirus infection. MiXCR, applied by TCRdb to the reads, yields one record per CDR3 protein. There are some 450,000 distinct CDR3 sequences in the sample; about a third occur only once, and roughly 15% lies in the top ten. Sequenced: PBMCs. Every receptor here comes from a human donor in good health (CMV status not recorded). Some clones in this sample may be carry-over from other donors' samples.

The chain combines TRBV5-4 with TRBJ1-1; no clear D gene. Germline loops: CDR1 SGHNT, CDR2 YYREEE (reference sequence). V lost 6 bases and J lost 0, with 18 bases in between. This CDR3 contains 16 residues. CDR3 loop: CASTASWGGMNTEAFF. The DNA for the CDR3 is TGTGCCAGCACCGCAAGCTGGGGAGGGATGAACACTGAAGCTTTCTTT. The variable domain in full, with the rest retrieved from reference TRBV5-4 and TRBJ1-1, is ETGVTQSPTHLIKTRGQQVTLRCSSQSGHNTVSWYQQALGQGPQFIFQYYREEENGRGNFPPRFSGLQFPNYSSELNVNALELDDSALYLCASTASWGGMNTEAFFGQGTRLTVV.

This clonotype showed up just once. This may arise from a read error, as a much more abundant clone is one base away. The CDR3 does not close with the conserved phenylalanine or tryptophan, likely indicating a read error. The chain has TRBV6-2 or TRBV6-3 and TRBJ2-1; D gene unclear. Trimming took 7 bases from V and 6 from J, leaving 16 bases between them. Per the germline V gene, CDR1 is MNHEY and CDR2 is SVGEGT. This CDR3 is 14 amino acids long. CDR3 nucleotide sequence: TGTGCCAGCACCCTATCGGACCATCCCAATGAGCAGTTCTGC. It is translated as CASTLSDHPNEQFC.

The table lists this clonotype with a few counts. This sequence joins TRBV12-3 or TRBV12-4 and TRBJ2-3, with D perhaps matching TRBD2 (7 bases). With 3 bases removed from V and 4 bases from J, the gap between germline ends came to 14 bases. The CDR3 covers 15 residues. CDR3 nucleotides: TGTGCCAGCAGTTTCTGGGGGGGCGGCGCAGATACGCAGTATTTT. This encodes CASSFWGGGADTQYF.

This clonotype was seen a few times. The chain employs TRBV5-4 and TRBJ2-3; D might be TRBD1 (5 bases). V was trimmed by 0 bases and J by 2 bases, leaving 7 bases between them. The CDR3 is 14 residues long. From germline, CDR1 is SGHNT and CDR2 YYREEE (reference sequence). Here the CDR3 reads CASSLDRPTDTQYF. CDR3 DNA: TGTGCCAGCAGCTTGGACAGGCCCACAGATACGCAGTATTTT.

This clonotype was seen a handful of times. The V call is TRBV5-6, the J call TRBJ1-4, with no clear D. CDR1 is SGHDT, CDR2 YYEEEE, per germline. This CDR3 spans 15 amino acids. V lost 1 base to trimming and J lost 5 bases, with 12 bases between them. CDR3: CASSLWGAQNEKLFF. The CDR3 bases are TGTGCCAGCAGCTTGTGGGGAGCCCAAAATGAAAAACTGTTTTTT.

The table lists this clonotype with a few counts. The chain combines TRBV14 with TRBJ2-2; D may be TRBD2 (5 bases). Deletions cut 1 base from V and 1 base from J, with 7 bases between. Germline lookup yields CDR1 SGHDN and CDR2 FVKESK. This CDR3 is built from 15 residues. This chain's CDR3 is CASSQVRGNTGELFF. CDR3 bases: TGTGCCAGCAGCCAAGTTCGGGGGAACACCGGGGAGCTGTTTTTT. Full variable domain (missing parts from reference TRBV14 and TRBJ2-2): EAGVTQFPSHSVIEKGQTVTLRCDPISGHDNLYWYRRVMGKEIKFLLHFVKESKQDESGMPNNRFLAERTGGTYSTLKVQPAELEDSGVYFCASSQVRGNTGELFFGEGSRLTVL.

This rearrangement joins TRBV30 to TRBJ2-7; perhaps D is TRBD1 or TRBD2 (5 bases each). The germline gives CDR1 GTSNPN, CDR2 SVGIG (reference sequence). V gave up 5 bases and J gave up 4 bases, with 30 bases separating them. The CDR3 has 18 amino acids. The CDR3 loop is CAWWSSFYPGPRTYEQYF. For the CDR3, the DNA is TGTGCCTGGTGGAGTTCATTCTATCCGGGACCGAGAACGTACGAGCAGTACTTC.

Notes on this clonotype: Without the conserved terminal phenylalanine or tryptophan, this CDR3 likely stems from a read error. The CDR3 sequence is CAPRASGVGETQYL. The DNA of the CDR3 is TGTGCCCCACGGGCTAGCGGGGTCGGAGAGACCCAGTACTTA. The rearrangement uses TRBV2 and TRBJ2-5; 9 positions agree with TRBD2. Germline assignment: CDR1 SNHLY and CDR2 FYNNEI. Unmatched junction bases numbered 11, after V lost 11 bases and J lost 4 bases. The CDR3 sequence is 14 residues long.

About this clonotype itself: An end of the junction does not agree with germline; a read error may underlie this. This chain links TRBV7-9 with TRBJ2-2, with D perhaps matching TRBD2 (5 bases). The length of the CDR3 is 14 residues. CDR1 and CDR2 (germline): SEHNR, FQNEAQ (reference sequence). The CDR3: CASDGGENTWELFF. The CDR3 nucleotides are TGTGCCAGCGACGGAGGAGAAAACACCTGGGAGCTGTTTTTT.

This chain uses TRBV11-1 with TRBJ1-1; maybe TRBD1 (5 bases). Germline values: CDR1 SGHAT, CDR2 FQDESV (reference sequence). CDR3 length: 17 amino acids. Trimming took off 7 bases at V and 0 bases at J, with 21 bases between the two ends. The CDR3 region is CASTLYDGGTMNTEAFF. The CDR3 region has the DNA TGTGCCAGCACCCTTTATGACGGGGGGACTATGAACACTGAAGCTTTCTTT.

Many counts were recorded for this clonotype. This sequence joins TRBV7-2 and TRBJ1-5; D not resolved. Between the trimmed V and J ends, which lost 1 base and 0 bases, there was a span of 7 bases. The CDR3 extends over 15 amino acids. Germline-derived CDR1 and CDR2 are SGHTA and FQGNSA. The CDR3 is CASSLGQVSNQPQHF. The DNA for the CDR3 is TGTGCCAGCAGCTTAGGCCAGGTTAGCAATCAGCCCCAGCATTTT.

There are many counts of this clonotype. The V and J genes are TRBV7-8 and TRBJ2-7; 8 bases map to TRBD1. Germline CDR1 SGHVS, CDR2 FQNEAQ. The CDR3 consists of 14 residues. The V gene end was trimmed by 4 bases and the J gene end by 3 bases; junction bases not matched to a gene: 5. The CDR3 region has the DNA TGTGCCAGCAGCTCCCGGACAGGGCACTACGAGCAGTACTTC. Translating it yields CASSSRTGHYEQYF.

This clonotype was seen only a few times. The chain employs TRBV19 and TRBJ1-1; 7 bases are shared with TRBD1. CDR1 is LNHDA and CDR2 is SQIVND in the germline V gene (reference sequence). The J segment lost 2 bases and the V segment lost 3 bases, leaving 9 bases of the junction unmatched. This CDR3 contains 16 residues. CDR3 sequence (DNA): TGTGCCAGTAGTATGTACTACGGACAGGCCAACACTGAAGCTTTCTTT. Amino acid sequence: CASSMYYGQANTEAFF.

The chain has TRBV20-1 and TRBJ1-6; D gene uncertain. Trimming removed 0 bases at V and 10 bases at J, with 16 bases between. Germline CDR1 reads DFQATT; CDR2 reads SNEGSKA (reference sequence). The CDR3 sequence is 15 residues long. This chain's CDR3 is CSARDQVRLESPLHF. DNA of the CDR3: TGCAGTGCTAGAGATCAGGTTAGGCTCGAGTCACCCCTCCACTTT.

The V call is TRBV4-3, the J call TRBJ2-2; TRBD2 agrees at 12 bases. The V segment lost 0 bases and the J segment 6 bases; nucleotides outside the gene matches: 5. Germline CDR1 and CDR2: LGHNA and YSLEER. The CDR3 covers 17 residues. CDR3 bases: TGCGCCAGCAGCCAAGATACCCGGACTAGCGGGGCCGGGGAGCTGTTTTTT. It translates to CASSQDTRTSGAGELFF.

This clonotype was observed at least ten times. The chain employs TRBV11-2 and TRBJ2-3; TRBD1 aligns across 10 bases. CDR1 SGHAT and CDR2 FQNNGV come from the germline V gene. V gave up 3 bases and J gave up 4 bases; unmatched junction bases: 16. This CDR3 has 19 amino acids. CDR3 loop: CASSFHGDRGRSSPDTQYF. In DNA, the CDR3 is TGTGCCAGCAGCTTTCACGGGGACAGGGGTAGATCGTCGCCAGATACGCAGTATTTT.

This clonotype has a count of ten or more. The chain has TRBV27 and TRBJ2-1; 8 nucleotides match TRBD1. The CDR3 contains 13 residues. Trimming cost V 5 bases and J 15 bases; bases outside gene matches: 12. Germline V gene lookup returns CDR1 MNHEY and CDR2 SMNVEV (reference sequence). This chain's CDR3 is CASSPGQGLLRFF. Written as DNA, the CDR3 is TGTGCCAGCAGTCCCGGACAGGGTTTACTTCGGTTCTTC.

This clonotype was recorded a few times. The CDR3 is CASSVGLAGPGDEQFF. DNA of the CDR3: TGTGCCAGCAGCGTGGGCTTAGCGGGGCCAGGCGATGAGCAGTTCTTC. The chain couples TRBV9 to TRBJ2-1; 8 bases fit TRBD2. This CDR3 has 16 residues. J gave up 8 bases and V 2 bases, and 12 bases lay outside the gene matches. The germline gives CDR1 SGDLS, CDR2 YYNGEE.

The sample holds a few counts of this clonotype. The chain employs TRBV2 and TRBJ2-7; D remains unclear. This CDR3 has 14 amino acids. Germline V gene lookup returns CDR1 SNHLY and CDR2 FYNNEI. The V end lost 2 bases, the J end lost 7 bases, and 15 bases lay between the germline ends. CDR3 amino acids: CASSERASPSEQYF. The CDR3 DNA follows: TGTGCCAGCAGTGAAAGGGCGTCCCCGAGTGAGCAGTACTTC.

The table lists this clonotype with many counts. V and J are TRBV7-9 and TRBJ1-5; D is unresolved. The V end lost 1 base, the J end lost 0 bases, and 13 bases lay between the germline ends. In germline, CDR1 is SEHNR, CDR2 FQNEAQ (reference sequence). This CDR3 is built from 17 residues. CDR3 protein: CASSLEEGLDSNQPQHF. DNA of the CDR3: TGTGCCAGCAGCTTAGAAGAAGGGCTCGATAGCAATCAGCCCCAGCATTTT.

This clonotype occurred many times. This chain links TRBV7-6 with TRBJ1-2, with 7 bases matching TRBD1. Germline CDR1 reads SGHVS; CDR2 reads FNYEAQ. The CDR3 is made up of 13 amino acids. With V trimmed by 4 bases and J by 5 bases, 4 bases remained unmatched. The CDR3 is CASSWGQTYGYTF. The CDR3 coding sequence is TGTGCCAGCAGCTGGGGACAGACATATGGCTACACCTTC.